Listed here are 12 T cell receptor beta chains from one sample, sequenced in a study of T cell repertoires in cytomegalovirus infection. TCRdb itself ran the reads through MiXCR, one entry per CDR3 protein. The table records about 920,000 distinct CDR3 sequences, approximately 31% of them present only once. Their recognized antigens are unknown. Sequencing used cultured CD8+ T cells from PBMCs, obtained from culture after CMV antigen stimulation. The receptor source for this set is a human donor in good health (CMV status not recorded). Some clones in this sample may be carry-over from other donors' samples.

Concerning this clonotype itself: A much larger clonotype is one base distant, so this may be a read error. The chain carries TRBV7-9 and TRBJ2-2; D is uncertain. Trimming pared 3 bases from V and 3 bases from J, leaving 8 bases between. This CDR3 is 14 amino acids long. Germline-derived CDR1 and CDR2 are SEHNR and FQNEAQ (reference sequence). The DNA of the CDR3 is TGTGCCAGCAGCTTTCGATGGGACACCGGGGAGCTGTTTTTT. It is translated as CASSFRWDTGELFF.

The CDR3 DNA sequence: TGTGCCAGCAGCTCCGGGACTAGCGGGTTTAATGAGCAGTTCTTC. Amino acids: CASSSGTSGFNEQFF. The rearrangement links TRBV7-9 to TRBJ2-1; 12 bases are a match to TRBD2. Trimming removed 4 bases from V and 7 bases from J; junction bases left unmatched: 5. Germline V gene lookup returns CDR1 SEHNR and CDR2 FQNEAQ (reference sequence). This CDR3 spans 15 amino acids.

As to this clonotype: The junction departs from the called germline gene at one end, perhaps through a read error. The chain is built from TRBV20-1 and TRBJ2-3, with D possibly TRBD1 on 6 matching bases. This CDR3 contains 13 residues. CDR1 is DFQATT and CDR2 is SNEGSKA in the germline V gene (reference sequence). CDR3 protein: CSASERPGDMQYF. CDR3 bases: TGCAGTGCTAGTGAACGTCCAGGGGATATGCAGTATTTT.

This clonotype appeared a few times. The V call is TRBV7-9, the J call TRBJ1-5; D is possibly TRBD1 (6 bases). The CDR3 runs 15 residues. The germline V gene has CDR1 SEHNR and CDR2 FQNEAQ (reference sequence). Trimming took 2 bases from V and 5 from J, leaving 13 bases between them. This chain's CDR3 is CASSLRGGFDQPQHF. The CDR3, as DNA: TGTGCCAGCAGCTTACGAGGGGGTTTTGATCAGCCCCAGCATTTT. The full variable domain, with the rest looked up from reference TRBV7-9 and TRBJ1-5, is DTGVSQNPRHKITKRGQNVTFRCDPISEHNRLYWYRQTLGQGPEFLTYFQNEAQLEKSRLLSDRFSAERPKGSFSTLEIQRTEQGDSAMYLCASSLRGGFDQPQHFGDGTRLSIL.

This chain uses TRBV12-3 or TRBV12-4 with TRBJ1-2; unclear D gene. Trimming removed 2 bases at V and 4 bases at J, with 14 bases between. The CDR3 contains 15 residues. The CDR3 sequence: CASSLSTEWTYGYTF. CDR3 coding DNA: TGTGCCAGCAGTTTATCCACCGAGTGGACCTATGGCTACACCTTC.

The V gene is TRBV27, the J gene TRBJ1-4, with 8 bases matching TRBD1. Germline V gene sequence: CDR1 MNHEY, CDR2 SMNVEV (reference sequence). J was trimmed by 6 bases and V by 6 bases; bases with no gene match: 9. CDR3 length: 15 residues. CDR3 sequence (DNA): TGTGCCAGCAGCTCTGGACAGGGCGAGTATGAAAAACTGTTTTTT. Amino acids: CASSSGQGEYEKLFF.

J is TRBJ2-3 and V is TRBV7-9; TRBD2 is a possible D gene (5 bases). The CDR3 runs 14 residues. Trimming pared 5 bases from V and 5 bases from J, leaving 14 bases between. Germline CDR1 and CDR2: SEHNR and FQNEAQ (reference sequence). DNA of the CDR3: TGTGCCAGCAGCCAACGGGAAGAGCGAGATACGCAGTATTTT. Its translation is CASSQREERDTQYF.

V usage is TRBV5-4 and J usage is TRBJ1-1; D perhaps matches TRBD1 (5 bases). V was pared by 4 bases and J by 1 base, with 11 bases between. The CDR3 contains 14 residues. Per germline, CDR1 SGHNT and CDR2 YYREEE (reference sequence). The CDR3 reads CASSTNRKNTEAFF. CDR3 nucleotides: TGTGCCAGCAGCACCAACAGGAAGAACACTGAAGCTTTCTTT.

V gene TRBV19 combines with J gene TRBJ1-1; D not certain. V gave up 10 bases and J gave up 1 base, with 16 bases separating them. From germline, CDR1 is LNHDA and CDR2 SQIVND (reference sequence). There are 14 residues in the CDR3. The CDR3 DNA is TGTGCCACCTCGTCTTCCCCACAGAACACTGAAGCTTTCTTT. It specifies CATSSSPQNTEAFF.

This clonotype was seen more than once but under ten times. The genes are TRBV7-9 and TRBJ2-7, with D possibly called TRBD1 or TRBD2 (5 bases each). In germline, CDR1 is SEHNR, CDR2 FQNEAQ (reference sequence). V lost 4 bases and J lost 3, with 16 bases in between. This CDR3 is built from 15 residues. The CDR3 is CASSSSTRDLYEQYF. The CDR3 nucleotides read TGTGCCAGCAGCTCGTCGACAAGGGACCTCTACGAGCAGTACTTC.

The rearrangement uses TRBV20-1 and TRBJ2-1, with a tentative D call TRBD2 (6 bases). The CDR3 runs to 19 residues. V was pared by 1 base and J by 7 bases, with 29 bases between. From germline, CDR1 is DFQATT and CDR2 SNEGSKA (reference sequence). The CDR3, as DNA: TGCAGTGCTAGAGTGGTTGGGGTCCAGCACCGTCTTCGGGGGAATGAGCAGTTCTTC. This translates into CSARVVGVQHRLRGNEQFF.

This sequence joins TRBV6-6 and TRBJ2-7; a weak D match, TRBD2 (7 bases). Trimming shortened V by 8 bases and J by 3 bases, and 14 bases separated the two germline ends. Germline values: CDR1 MNHNY, CDR2 SVGAGI (reference sequence). The CDR3 runs to 13 residues. The CDR3 nucleotides read TGTGCCAGCCTTGGGGGGGCGGGCTACGAGCAGTACTTC. Protein: CASLGGAGYEQYF.